These 13 T cell receptor beta chains came from one sample sequenced in a study of neoadjuvant anti-PD-1 for oral cavity cancer. TCRdb keeps only in-frame clones here, not all; method: immunoSEQ multiplex PCR. The profile shows about 14,000 clones, around 62% of them singletons. The material sequenced was PBMCs, taken before nivolumab (anti-PD-1) treatment. All receptors come from a person between 40 and 79 years old with oral cavity squamous cell carcinoma.

The chain has TRBV7-3 and TRBJ2-7, with D possibly being TRBD1 (5 bases). The germline V gene encodes CDR1 SGHTA and CDR2 FQGTGA. The CDR3 loop spans 13 amino acids. V lost 11 bases and J lost 6, with 20 bases in between. CDR3 protein: CASARVSLGEQYF. The DNA of the CDR3 is TGTGCCTCCGCCAGGGTCTCTTTAGGCGAGCAGTACTTC.

Only one count was recorded for this clone. This chain links TRBV19 with TRBJ1-1, with D tentatively TRBD1 (5 bases). The CDR3 consists of 16 residues. Germline V gene sequence: CDR1 LNHDA, CDR2 SQIVND (reference sequence). V was clipped by 6 bases and J by 1 base, with 18 bases between them. The CDR3 DNA sequence: TGTGCCAGTAGCCTCCGGAGGGGAAATAAGAACACTGAAGCTTTCTTT. Translation gives CASSLRRGNKNTEAFF.

The chain combines TRBV6-5 with TRBJ1-2; 7 nucleotides line up with TRBD1. Germline V gene data show CDR1 as MNHEY and CDR2 as SVGAGI. The V gene end was trimmed by 6 bases and the J gene end by 4 bases; junction bases not matched to a gene: 5. CDR3 length: 13 residues. The chain's CDR3 is CASRGDRAYGYTF. The DNA of the CDR3 is TGTGCCAGCAGGGGCGACAGGGCCTATGGCTACACCTTC.

V and J are TRBV6-5 and TRBJ2-7; 8 nucleotides agree with TRBD2. Germline CDR1 is MNHEY and CDR2 is SVGAGI. Trimming at V came to 6 bases and at J to 5 bases, leaving 6 bases not matched to a gene. The CDR3 is 13 residues long. CDR3: CASRPSGRDEQYF. The DNA for the CDR3 is TGTGCCAGCAGACCGAGCGGGAGAGACGAGCAGTACTTC.

The V gene is TRBV9, the J gene TRBJ1-1, with 9 bases aligning to TRBD1. The CDR3 totals 17 residues. The V and J ends lost 0 bases and 3 bases, in that order; junction bases with no gene match: 9. Looked up from germline, CDR1 is SGDLS and CDR2 is YYNGEE. The CDR3 here is CASSVDHRGPGDTEAFF. The CDR3 nucleotides are TGTGCCAGCAGCGTAGACCACAGGGGGCCAGGGGACACTGAAGCTTTCTTT.

The gene calls are TRBV5-1 and TRBJ1-1, with D possibly matching TRBD1 (6 bases). From germline, CDR1 is SGHRS and CDR2 YFSETQ. CDR3 length equals 16 residues. Trimming stripped 0 bases from V and 3 bases from J, with 15 bases between. The CDR3 DNA reads as TGCGCCAGCAGCTTGGGCGGCGGGACAACTCACACTGAAGCTTTCTTT. It specifies CASSLGGGTTHTEAFF.

The chain recombines TRBV20-1 with TRBJ1-1; no definite D call. This CDR3 is built from 10 residues. In germline, CDR1 is DFQATT, CDR2 SNEGSKA (reference sequence). The CDR3 bases are TGCGGGTGGGAGAACACTGAAGCTTTCTTT. It is translated as CGWENTEAFF.

This clone was observed a handful of times. The gene calls are TRBV7-8 and TRBJ2-1; unclear D gene. Germline V CDR1 and CDR2: SGHVS, FQNEAQ. CDR3 length equals 14 residues. V lost 5 bases and J lost 5, with 13 bases in between. Here the CDR3 reads CASSPPVGHNEQFF. In DNA, the CDR3 is TGTGCCAGCAGCCCCCCGGTAGGCCACAATGAGCAGTTCTTC.

This chain uses TRBV19 with TRBJ1-5, with D perhaps matching TRBD1 (5 bases). Germline V lookup: CDR1 LNHDA, CDR2 SQIVND (reference sequence). This CDR3 region has 16 residues. V was trimmed by 4 bases and J by 3 bases, leaving 16 bases between them. CDR3 DNA sequence: TGTGCCAGTAGTAGGTCCAATGGACACAACAATCAGCCCCAGCATTTT. Its translation: CASSRSNGHNNQPQHF.

V and J are TRBV19 and TRBJ2-7; 8 nucleotides line up with TRBD1. CDR1 is LNHDA, CDR2 SQIVND, per germline (reference sequence). The CDR3 covers 13 residues. V was clipped by 5 bases and J by 7 bases; unmatched bases: 7. The DNA for the CDR3 is TGTGCCAGTAGTCAAACAGGGGGTGGTGAGCAGTACTTC. This codes for CASSQTGGGEQYF.

In its sample, this clone was seen a few times. The chain carries TRBV27 and TRBJ1-1, with D possibly TRBD1 on 5 matching bases. Trimming stripped 6 bases from V and 4 bases from J, with 12 bases between. From germline, CDR1 is MNHEY and CDR2 SMNVEV (reference sequence). CDR3 length equals 13 residues. The CDR3 coding sequence is TGTGCCAGCAGCCCTAAGAGGGGCACTGAAGCTTTCTTT. Translation: CASSPKRGTEAFF.

This clone has only a few counts. The chain employs TRBV5-1 and TRBJ1-2; perhaps TRBD1 as D (5 bases). CDR1 is SGHRS, CDR2 YFSETQ, per germline. The CDR3 is 14 residues long. V shed 4 bases and J shed 7 bases, with 17 bases lying between them. CDR3 sequence: CASSEPGEGSGYTF. CDR3 nucleotides: TGCGCCAGCAGCGAACCGGGCGAGGGGTCTGGCTACACCTTC.

V usage is TRBV5-1 and J usage is TRBJ2-7; D assignment may be TRBD1 or TRBD2 (5 bases each). The germline V gene encodes CDR1 SGHRS and CDR2 YFSETQ. This CDR3 is built from 16 residues. The V end lost 4 bases, the J end lost 4 bases, and 21 bases lay between the germline ends. The CDR3 bases are TGCGCCAGCAGCCCTGCCACTCCCGGGGCGGCATACGAGCAGTACTTC. This encodes CASSPATPGAAYEQYF.